The rows below give T cell receptor beta chains drawn from one sample of a study of CD4 T cells in relation to SARS-CoV-2 and coronaviruses. Sequencing used immunoSEQ multiplex PCR; TCRdb keeps in-frame clones, though not all of them. This table holds 25,000 or so clones, about four fifths found once. No cognate antigen is known for these TCRs. What was sequenced was CD4+ T cells from PBMCs, cultured in vitro. The receptor set was obtained from a human donor in good health. The CDR3 runs from the conserved cysteine through the conserved F or W. Fields, in order: J gene, D gene, V gene, clone size, CDR3 protein, CDR3 DNA. The D gene is left open where the match is weak. Clone size is stated in some rows and not others, as once, few, many or a class when expanded.

>TRBJ1-1|-|TRBV15|-
CATSSGLWEAFF
TGTGCCACCAGCTCAGGACTCTGGGAAGCTTTCTTT
>TRBJ1-1|-|TRBV5-4|-
CASSLGGAGPEAFF
TGTGCCAGCAGCTTGGGAGGGGCAGGTCCTGAAGCTTTCTTT
>TRBJ2-1|TRBD1|TRBV4-3|-
CASSQFPPDRGTVNEQFF
TGCGCCAGCAGCCAATTCCCCCCGGACAGGGGGACAGTCAATGAGCAGTTCTTC
>TRBJ1-2|-|TRBV3-1/TRBV3-2|-
CASSHPGAEVGYTF
TGTGCCAGCAGCCACCCGGGGGCCGAGGTTGGCTACACCTTC
>TRBJ1-4|TRBD1|TRBV30|-
CAWGQGGEKLFF
TGTGCCTGGGGACAGGGTGGCGAAAAACTGTTTTTT
>TRBJ2-5|TRBD2|TRBV6-2/TRBV6-3|-
CASSYSLAGVETQYF
TGTGCCAGCAGTTACTCCCTAGCGGGGGTAGAGACCCAGTACTTC
>TRBJ1-5|-|TRBV27|-
CASSLYGSNQPQHF
TGTGCCAGCAGTTTATATGGGAGCAATCAGCCCCAGCATTTT
>TRBJ1-6|TRBD1|TRBV10-3|-
CAIRADRGRHSPLHF
TGTGCCATCAGAGCCGACAGGGGGCGGCATTCACCCCTCCACTTT
>TRBJ1-2|TRBD1|TRBV6-5|-
CASSSDREFYGYTF
TGTGCCAGCAGTTCGGACAGGGAATTCTATGGCTACACCTTC
>TRBJ2-7|TRBD2|TRBV28|-
CASLAGGPSYEQYF
TGTGCCAGCTTAGCGGGAGGGCCTTCCTACGAGCAGTACTTC
>TRBJ1-4|TRBD1|TRBV11-2|-
CASSRGQGGEKLFF
TGTGCCAGCAGCCGGGGACAGGGAGGCGAAAAACTGTTTTTT
>TRBJ2-1|-|TRBV7-2|-
CASSLGGHRVGTTDNEQFF
TGTGCCAGCAGCTTAGGGGGACACAGGGTGGGTACAACCGACAATGAGCAGTTCTTC
>TRBJ1-1|-|TRBV12-5|-
CASGLARLPTGPLVNTEAFF
TGTGCTAGTGGTTTAGCTCGTCTACCGACAGGTCCACTCGTGAACACTGAAGCTTTCTTT
>TRBJ1-3|TRBD1|TRBV4-2|-
CASSQETGAGNTIYF
TGTGCCAGCAGCCAAGAGACAGGGGCTGGAAACACCATATATTTT
>TRBJ1-1|-|TRBV19|-
CASSIRGDRAEAFF
TGTGCCAGTAGTATAAGGGGGGATCGGGCTGAAGCTTTCTTT
>TRBJ1-1|-|TRBV11-2|-
CASSSKQGARAFF
TGTGCCAGCAGCTCAAAGCAGGGAGCGAGAGCTTTCTTT
>TRBJ2-1|TRBD2|TRBV11-3|-
CASNSGGAGNEQFF
TGTGCCAGCAACAGCGGGGGGGCCGGCAATGAGCAGTTCTTC
>TRBJ2-5|TRBD2|TRBV10-2|-
CASSSLAGQETQYF
TGCGCCAGCAGTTCCCTAGCGGGACAAGAGACCCAGTACTTC
>TRBJ1-2|-|TRBV6-1|few
CASSEATARGYTF
TGTGCCAGCAGTGAAGCGACAGCTCGTGGCTACACCTTC
>TRBJ2-6|-|TRBV7-6|once
CASSPWDGLESGANVLTF
TGTGCCAGCAGCCCCTGGGATGGGCTAGAAAGTGGGGCCAACGTCCTGACTTTC
>TRBJ2-1|TRBD2|TRBV19|-
CASSKPGLAGLFNEQFF
TGTGCCAGTAGCAAACCGGGACTAGCGGGGTTATTCAATGAGCAGTTCTTC
>TRBJ1-6|-|TRBV9|few
CASSPRQSSYNSPLHF
TGTGCCAGCAGCCCTCGCCAGAGCTCCTATAATTCACCCCTCCACTTT
>TRBJ1-1|-|TRBV5-1|-
CASTGAGVNTEAFF
TGCGCCAGCACGGGGGCGGGGGTGAACACTGAAGCTTTCTTT
>TRBJ2-3|-|TRBV24-1|-
CATSDPIGGLPDTQYF
TGTGCCACCAGTGACCCAATAGGGGGGTTGCCAGATACGCAGTATTTT
>TRBJ1-1|-|TRBV12-3/TRBV12-4|-
CASSPRGNTEAFF
TGTGCCAGCAGTCCTAGGGGGAACACTGAAGCTTTCTTT
>TRBJ2-2|-|TRBV3-1/TRBV3-2|-
CASSRDWNTGELFF
TGTGCCAGCAGCCGGGACTGGAACACCGGGGAGCTGTTTTTT
>TRBJ2-7|-|TRBV5-1|-
CASSFGDAYEQYF
TGCGCCAGCAGCTTTGGGGACGCCTACGAGCAGTACTTC
>TRBJ1-1|-|TRBV5-1|-
CASSLGSETEAFF
TGCGCCAGCAGCCTCGGGTCGGAAACTGAAGCTTTCTTT
>TRBJ1-1|-|TRBV6-5|-
CASGSRSRVIAFF
TGTGCCAGCGGGTCTAGATCTAGAGTGATAGCTTTCTTT
>TRBJ2-3|TRBD1|TRBV7-3|-
CASSLSGGDTQYF
TGTGCCAGCAGCTTATCAGGGGGAGATACGCAGTATTTT
>TRBJ2-7|-|TRBV4-2|-
CASSQERAWGYEQYF
TGTGCCAGCAGCCAAGAGCGGGCTTGGGGTTACGAGCAGTACTTC
>TRBJ1-2|-|TRBV5-1|-
CASSLGTGYGYTF
TGCGCCAGCAGCCTAGGGACGGGCTATGGCTACACCTTC
>TRBJ1-2|TRBD1|TRBV4-1|-
CASSPPRGQGGGYTF
TGCGCCAGCAGCCCGCCCAGGGGACAGGGAGGAGGCTACACCTTC
>TRBJ1-4|-|TRBV29-1|-
CSVAGGMNEKLFF
TGCAGCGTTGCCGGGGGAATGAATGAAAAACTGTTTTTT
>TRBJ2-2|-|TRBV18|-
CASSPPTRRYTGELFF
TGTGCCAGCTCACCACCGACAAGGAGGTACACCGGGGAGCTGTTTTTT
>TRBJ2-7|-|TRBV10-1|-
CASSGTALGEQYF
TGCGCCAGCAGTGGGACTGCTCTTGGCGAGCAGTACTTC
>TRBJ2-6|TRBD1|TRBV5-1|-
CASSSRWGQGSTGANVLTF
TGCGCCAGCAGCTCCCGCTGGGGACAGGGTAGCACTGGGGCCAACGTCCTGACTTTC
>TRBJ2-1|-|TRBV18|once
CASSPQGSGYNEQFF
TGTGCCAGCTCACCACAGGGGTCGGGCTACAATGAGCAGTTCTTC
>TRBJ2-1|TRBD1|TRBV7-6|-
CASSFGQGGVNEQFF
TGTGCCAGCAGCTTTGGACAGGGGGGGGTCAATGAGCAGTTCTTC
>TRBJ2-4|-|TRBV3-1/TRBV3-2|-
CASSQGGVGAKNIQYF
TGTGCCAGCAGCCAAGGGGGAGTGGGAGCCAAAAACATTCAGTACTTC
>TRBJ2-1|-|TRBV7-9|-
CASSERGGTSSYNEQFF
TGTGCCAGCAGCGAGAGAGGAGGAACGAGCTCCTACAATGAGCAGTTCTTC
>TRBJ2-7|TRBD2|TRBV5-6|-
CASSLLAGSYEQYF
TGTGCCAGCAGCTTGCTAGCGGGCTCCTACGAGCAGTACTTC
>TRBJ1-5|TRBD1|TRBV9|-
CASSSRQGDQPQHF
TGTGCCAGCAGCTCCCGACAGGGGGATCAGCCCCAGCATTTT
>TRBJ1-2|TRBD1|TRBV3-1/TRBV3-2|-
CASSQVGGDYGYTF
TGTGCCAGCAGCCAAGTAGGGGGCGACTATGGCTACACCTTC
>TRBJ1-3|-|TRBV6-5|-
CASRQGAGNTIYF
TGTGCCAGCAGACAAGGGGCCGGAAACACCATATATTTT
>TRBJ1-1|-|TRBV6-5|-
CATSPQGFHTEAFF
TGTGCCACCAGCCCACAGGGTTTTCACACTGAAGCTTTCTTT
>TRBJ2-1|TRBD2|TRBV4-3|-
CASSQSGLADSYNEQFF
TGCGCCAGCAGCCAATCGGGACTAGCGGACTCCTACAATGAGCAGTTCTTC
>TRBJ1-5|-|TRBV6-2/TRBV6-3|-
CASSSHGAGPPGPQHF
TGTGCCAGCAGTTCCCACGGGGCCGGCCCCCCGGGGCCCCAGCATTTT
>TRBJ2-7|TRBD2|TRBV7-8|-
CATGGREGQREQYF
TGTGCGACCGGGGGGCGGGAGGGGCAGAGGGAGCAGTACTTC
>TRBJ2-3|-|TRBV7-9|-
CASSLDPSTDTQYF
TGTGCCAGCAGCTTAGACCCTAGCACAGATACGCAGTATTTT
>TRBJ1-1|-|TRBV3-1/TRBV3-2|-
CASSREENTEAFF
TGTGCCAGCAGCCGGGAAGAAAACACTGAAGCTTTCTTT
>TRBJ2-1|-|TRBV7-2|-
CATGPEGGGEQFF
TGTGCCACCGGACCGGAGGGCGGCGGTGAGCAGTTCTTC
>TRBJ1-5|-|TRBV27|-
CASSPGRGRPQHF
TGTGCCAGCAGTCCCGGGAGGGGGAGGCCCCAGCATTTT
>TRBJ2-7|TRBD1|TRBV11-3|few
CASSPGDSSGEQYF
TGTGCCAGCAGCCCAGGGGACAGCTCAGGCGAGCAGTACTTC
>TRBJ2-2|TRBD2|TRBV4-2|-
CASSRGRDTGELFF
TGTGCCAGCAGCCGAGGGAGGGACACCGGGGAGCTGTTTTTT
>TRBJ2-5|-|TRBV10-3|few
CAISDQGQEETQYF
TGTGCCATCAGTGATCAGGGCCAAGAAGAGACCCAGTACTTC
>TRBJ1-3|-|TRBV6-6|once
CASSRPGRGNTIYF
TGTGCCAGCAGCCGACCGGGACGAGGAAACACCATATATTTT
>TRBJ1-1|-|TRBV5-1|-
CASSSGPNTEAFF
TGCGCCAGCAGCTCGGGACCGAACACTGAAGCTTTCTTT
>TRBJ2-1|TRBD2|TRBV4-3|-
CASSQRGAGGGSYNEQFF
TGCGCCAGCAGCCAGAGGGGGGCGGGGGGCGGCTCCTACAATGAGCAGTTCTTC